The source of this TCR beta chain is a study of blood T cells in healthy people across ages. Using a J-beta primer mix together with a sample-barcoded 5' primer, a second PCR was run for about 7 to 12 cycles. TCRdb passed the 5' RACE reads through MiXCR, listing each CDR3 protein once. The sample consists of 800,000 or so distinct CDR3 sequences, about 59% of them appearing once. This sequence was found in a man aged 30 to 39 in good health. Sequenced: blood.

The CDR3 DNA sequence: TGTGCCAGCAGCTTAGCCGGTGTACAGGCAAAGCAGTACTTC. Encoded protein: CASSLAGVQAKQYF. The rearrangement joins TRBV7-9 to TRBJ2-7, with a tentative D call TRBD1 (5 bases). The V gene lost 0 bases and the J gene lost 8 bases, with 14 bases spanning the gap. In germline, CDR1 is SEHNR, CDR2 FQNEAQ (reference sequence). CDR3 length: 14 residues.